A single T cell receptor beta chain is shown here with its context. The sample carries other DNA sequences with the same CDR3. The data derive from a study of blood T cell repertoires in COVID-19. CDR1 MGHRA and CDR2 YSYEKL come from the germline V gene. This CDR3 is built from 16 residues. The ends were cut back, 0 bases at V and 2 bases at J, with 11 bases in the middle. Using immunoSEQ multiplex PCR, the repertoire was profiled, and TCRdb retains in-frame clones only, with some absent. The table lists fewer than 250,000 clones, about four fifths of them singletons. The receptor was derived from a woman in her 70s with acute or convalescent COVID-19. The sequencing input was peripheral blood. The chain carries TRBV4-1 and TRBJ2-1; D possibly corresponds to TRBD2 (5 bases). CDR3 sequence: CASSQDRSGAYNEQFF. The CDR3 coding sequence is TGCGCCAGCAGCCAAGATCGGAGCGGCGCCTACAATGAGCAGTTCTTC.